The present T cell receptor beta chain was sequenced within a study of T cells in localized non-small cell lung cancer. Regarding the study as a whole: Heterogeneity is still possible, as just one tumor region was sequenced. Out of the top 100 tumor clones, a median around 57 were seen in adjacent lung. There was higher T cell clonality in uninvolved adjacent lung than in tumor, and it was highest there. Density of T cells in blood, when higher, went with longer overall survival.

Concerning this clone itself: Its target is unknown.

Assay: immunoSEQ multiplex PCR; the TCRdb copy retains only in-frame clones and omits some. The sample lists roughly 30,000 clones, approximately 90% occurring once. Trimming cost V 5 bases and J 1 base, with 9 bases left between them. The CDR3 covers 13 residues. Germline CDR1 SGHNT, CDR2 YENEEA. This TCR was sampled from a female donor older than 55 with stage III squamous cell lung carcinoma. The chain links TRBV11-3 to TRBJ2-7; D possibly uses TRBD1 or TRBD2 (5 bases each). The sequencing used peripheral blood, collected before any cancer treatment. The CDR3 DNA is TGTGCCAGCAGCGTCGAGGGGTCCTACGAGCAGTACTTC. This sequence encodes CASSVEGSYEQYF. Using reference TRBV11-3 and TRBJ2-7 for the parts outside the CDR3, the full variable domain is EAGVVQSPRYKIIEKKQPVAFWCNPISGHNTLYWYLQNLGQGPELLIRYENEEAVDDSQLPKDRFSAERLKGVDSTLKIQPAELGDSAVYLCASSVEGSYEQYFGPGTRLTVT.